This T cell receptor beta chain is from a study of blood T cell repertoires in COVID-19. Study overall: From T cells, B-cell-depleted T cells, or PBMCs came the material, which was cDNA or gDNA.

Germline values: CDR1 SGHRS, CDR2 YFSETQ. V was pared by 4 bases and J by 5 bases, with 5 bases of the junction left unmatched. The CDR3 sequence is 14 residues long. Clones were sequenced by immunoSEQ multiplex PCR, and TCRdb holds only the in-frame ones, with some missing. The sample has approximately 240,000 clones, more than 80% seen once. Seattle-derived patients entered the study during active infection and were followed longitudinally. This sequence joins TRBV5-1 and TRBJ2-1, with 8 bases identical to TRBD1. The source is a woman aged 25 to 45 with COVID-19, enrolled during active disease. The sample consisted of peripheral blood. The CDR3 reads CASSARTGHNEQFF. CDR3 coding DNA: TGCGCCAGCAGCGCTCGGACAGGGCACAATGAGCAGTTCTTC.